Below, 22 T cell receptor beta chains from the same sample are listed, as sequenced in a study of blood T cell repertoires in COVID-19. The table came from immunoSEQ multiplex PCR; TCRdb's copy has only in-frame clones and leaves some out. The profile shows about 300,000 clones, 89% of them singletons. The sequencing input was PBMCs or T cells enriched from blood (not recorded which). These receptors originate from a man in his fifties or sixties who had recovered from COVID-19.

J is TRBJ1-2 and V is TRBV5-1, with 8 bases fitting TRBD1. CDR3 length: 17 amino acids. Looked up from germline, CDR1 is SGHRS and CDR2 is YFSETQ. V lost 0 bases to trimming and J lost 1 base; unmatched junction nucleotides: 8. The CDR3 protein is CASSLDSTGVVNYGYTF. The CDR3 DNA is TGCGCCAGCAGCTTGGATTCGACAGGGGTGGTTAACTATGGCTACACCTTC. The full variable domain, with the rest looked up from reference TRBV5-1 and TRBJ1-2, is KAGVTQTPRYLIKTRGQQVTLSCSPISGHRSVSWYQQTPGQGLQFLFEYFSETQRNKGNFPGRFSGRQFSNSRSEMNVSTLELGDSALYLCASSLDSTGVVNYGYTFGSGTRLTVV.

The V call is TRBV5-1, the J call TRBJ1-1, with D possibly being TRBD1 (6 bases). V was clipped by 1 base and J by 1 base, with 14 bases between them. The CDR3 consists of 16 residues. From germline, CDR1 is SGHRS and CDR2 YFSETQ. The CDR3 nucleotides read TGCGCCAGCAGCTTGACCGGCAGGGGTGGGAACACTGAAGCTTTCTTT. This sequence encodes CASSLTGRGGNTEAFF. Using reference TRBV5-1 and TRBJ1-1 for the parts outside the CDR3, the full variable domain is KAGVTQTPRYLIKTRGQQVTLSCSPISGHRSVSWYQQTPGQGLQFLFEYFSETQRNKGNFPGRFSGRQFSNSRSEMNVSTLELGDSALYLCASSLTGRGGNTEAFFGQGTRLTVV.

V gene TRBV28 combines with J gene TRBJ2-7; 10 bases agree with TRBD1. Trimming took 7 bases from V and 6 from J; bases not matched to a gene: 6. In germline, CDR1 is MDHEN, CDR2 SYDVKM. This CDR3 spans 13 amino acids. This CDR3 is CASTRQGAGEQYF. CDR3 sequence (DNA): TGTGCCAGCACACGACAGGGGGCAGGCGAGCAGTACTTC. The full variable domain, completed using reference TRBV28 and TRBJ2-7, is DVKVTQSSRYLVKRTGEKVFLECVQDMDHENMFWYRQDPGLGLRLIYFSYDVKMKEKGDIPEGYSVSREKKERFSLILESASTNQTSMYLCASTRQGAGEQYFGPGTRLTVT.

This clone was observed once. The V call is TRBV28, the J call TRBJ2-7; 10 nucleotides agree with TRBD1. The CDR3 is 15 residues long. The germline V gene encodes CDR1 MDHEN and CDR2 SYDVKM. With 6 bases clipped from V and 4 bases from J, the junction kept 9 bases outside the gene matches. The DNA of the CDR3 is TGTGCCAGCAGCCTTAGGGGGACAGGGGATTACGAGCAGTACTTC. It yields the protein CASSLRGTGDYEQYF.

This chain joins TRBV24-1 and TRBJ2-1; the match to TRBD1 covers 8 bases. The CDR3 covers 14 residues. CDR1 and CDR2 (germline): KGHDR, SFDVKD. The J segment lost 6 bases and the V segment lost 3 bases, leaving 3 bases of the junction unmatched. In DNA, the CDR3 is TGTGCCACCAGTGATACGACAGGGGTCAATGAGCAGTTCTTC. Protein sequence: CATSDTTGVNEQFF.

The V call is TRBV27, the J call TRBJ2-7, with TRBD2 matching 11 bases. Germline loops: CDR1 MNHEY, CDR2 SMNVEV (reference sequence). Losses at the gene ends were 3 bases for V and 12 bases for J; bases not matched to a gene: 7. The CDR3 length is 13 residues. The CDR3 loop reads CASSFTSGSSSYF. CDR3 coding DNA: TGTGCCAGCAGTTTCACTAGCGGGAGCAGTTCGTACTTC.

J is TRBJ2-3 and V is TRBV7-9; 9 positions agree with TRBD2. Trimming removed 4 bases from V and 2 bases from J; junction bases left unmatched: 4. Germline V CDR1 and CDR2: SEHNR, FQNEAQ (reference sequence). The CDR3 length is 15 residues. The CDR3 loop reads CASSSRTSVTDTQYF. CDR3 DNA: TGTGCCAGCAGCTCCCGGACTAGCGTCACAGATACGCAGTATTTT.

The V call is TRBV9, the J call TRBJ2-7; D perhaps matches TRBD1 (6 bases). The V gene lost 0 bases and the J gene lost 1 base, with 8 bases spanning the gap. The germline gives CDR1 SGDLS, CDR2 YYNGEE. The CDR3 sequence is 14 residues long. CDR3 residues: CASSVGTASYEQYF. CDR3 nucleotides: TGTGCCAGCAGCGTAGGGACAGCTTCCTACGAGCAGTACTTC.

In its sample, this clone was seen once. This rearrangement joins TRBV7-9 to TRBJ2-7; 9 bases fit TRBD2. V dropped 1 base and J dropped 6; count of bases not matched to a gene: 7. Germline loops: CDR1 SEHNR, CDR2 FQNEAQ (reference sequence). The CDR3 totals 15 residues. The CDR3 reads CASSLVSGRVGEQYF. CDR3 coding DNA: TGTGCCAGCAGCTTAGTTAGCGGGAGAGTCGGCGAGCAGTACTTC. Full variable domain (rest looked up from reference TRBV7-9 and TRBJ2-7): DTGVSQNPRHKITKRGQNVTFRCDPISEHNRLYWYRQTLGQGPEFLTYFQNEAQLEKSRLLSDRFSAERPKGSFSTLEIQRTEQGDSAMYLCASSLVSGRVGEQYFGPGTRLTVT.

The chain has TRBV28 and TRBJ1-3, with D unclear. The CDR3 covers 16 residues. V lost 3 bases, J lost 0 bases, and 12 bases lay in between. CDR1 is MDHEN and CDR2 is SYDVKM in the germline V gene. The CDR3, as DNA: TGTGCCAGCAGTTTTCAGATAGGGAGCTCTGGAAACACCATATATTTT. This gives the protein CASSFQIGSSGNTIYF.

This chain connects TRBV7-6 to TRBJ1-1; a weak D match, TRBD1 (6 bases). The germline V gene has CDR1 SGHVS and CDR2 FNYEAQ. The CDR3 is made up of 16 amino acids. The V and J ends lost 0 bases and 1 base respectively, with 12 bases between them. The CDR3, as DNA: TGTGCCAGCAGCTTAGCTTACGGACAGAAGAACACTGAAGCTTTCTTT. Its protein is CASSLAYGQKNTEAFF.

The CDR3 nucleotides read TGTGCCAGCAGCGGTAGGGGGAGCTATGGCTACACCTTC. As protein: CASSGRGSYGYTF. V usage is TRBV5-6 and J usage is TRBJ1-2, with D possibly TRBD1 on 6 matching bases. The germline gives CDR1 SGHDT, CDR2 YYEEEE. The CDR3 consists of 13 residues. The V end was cut by 4 bases, the J end by 4 bases, with 11 bases between.

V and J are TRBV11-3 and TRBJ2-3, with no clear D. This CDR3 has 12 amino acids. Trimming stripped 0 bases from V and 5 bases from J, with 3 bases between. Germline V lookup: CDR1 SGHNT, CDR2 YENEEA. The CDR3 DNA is TGTGCCAGCAGCTTAGATCTAGATACGCAGTATTTT. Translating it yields CASSLDLDTQYF.

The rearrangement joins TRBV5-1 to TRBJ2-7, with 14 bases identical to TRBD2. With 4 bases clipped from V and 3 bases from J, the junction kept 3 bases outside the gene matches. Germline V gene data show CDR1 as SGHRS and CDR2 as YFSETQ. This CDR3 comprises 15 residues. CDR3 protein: CASSDGTSGSYEQYF. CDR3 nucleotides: TGCGCCAGCAGCGATGGGACTAGCGGGAGCTACGAGCAGTACTTC.

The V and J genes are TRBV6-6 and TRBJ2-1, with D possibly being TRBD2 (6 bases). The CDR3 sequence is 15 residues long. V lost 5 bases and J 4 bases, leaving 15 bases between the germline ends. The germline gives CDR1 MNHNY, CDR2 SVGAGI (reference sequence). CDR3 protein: CASSDRDSRYNEQFF. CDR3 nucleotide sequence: TGTGCCAGCAGTGACCGGGACTCTAGATACAATGAGCAGTTCTTC.

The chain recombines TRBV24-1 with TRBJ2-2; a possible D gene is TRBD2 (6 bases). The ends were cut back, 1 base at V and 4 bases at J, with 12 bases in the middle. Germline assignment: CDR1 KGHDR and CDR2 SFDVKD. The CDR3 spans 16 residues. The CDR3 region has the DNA TGTGCCACCAGTGATTTCCGGGGGAGAGTCACCGGGGAGCTGTTTTTT. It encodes CATSDFRGRVTGELFF.

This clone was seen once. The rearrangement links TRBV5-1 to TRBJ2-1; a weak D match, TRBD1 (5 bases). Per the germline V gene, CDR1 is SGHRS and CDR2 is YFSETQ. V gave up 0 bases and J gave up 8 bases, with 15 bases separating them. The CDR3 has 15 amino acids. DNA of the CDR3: TGCGCCAGCAGCTTGGGTTCAGGGTTTCGCCATGAGCAGTTCTTC. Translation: CASSLGSGFRHEQFF.

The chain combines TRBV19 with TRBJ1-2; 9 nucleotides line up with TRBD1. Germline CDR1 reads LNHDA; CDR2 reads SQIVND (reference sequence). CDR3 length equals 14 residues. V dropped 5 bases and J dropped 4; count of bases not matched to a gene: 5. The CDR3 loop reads CASSFLTGGYGYTF. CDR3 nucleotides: TGTGCCAGTAGTTTTCTGACAGGGGGCTATGGCTACACCTTC.

The CDR3: CASSLTLAGRTDTQYF. The CDR3 region has the DNA TGTGCCAGCAGCTTAACGCTAGCGGGGCGCACAGATACGCAGTATTTT. The rearrangement uses TRBV7-3 and TRBJ2-3; 9 bases are shared with TRBD2. The germline V gene has CDR1 SGHTA and CDR2 FQGTGA. V shed 0 bases and J 1 base; nucleotides not matched to a gene: 2. The CDR3 contains 16 residues.

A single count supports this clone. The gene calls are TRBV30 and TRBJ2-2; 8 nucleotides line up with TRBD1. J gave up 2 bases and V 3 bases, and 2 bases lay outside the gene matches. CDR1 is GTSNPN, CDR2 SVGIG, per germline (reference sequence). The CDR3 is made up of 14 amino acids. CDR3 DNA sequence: TGTGCCTGGAGGGGGACAGGCAACACCGGGGAGCTGTTTTTT. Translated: CAWRGTGNTGELFF. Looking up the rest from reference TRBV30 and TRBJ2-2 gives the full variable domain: SQTIHQWPATLVQPVGSPLSLECTVEGTSNPNLYWYRQAAGRGLQLLFYSVGIGQISSEVPQNLSASRPQDRQFILSSKKLLLSDSGFYLCAWRGTGNTGELFFGEGSRLTVL.

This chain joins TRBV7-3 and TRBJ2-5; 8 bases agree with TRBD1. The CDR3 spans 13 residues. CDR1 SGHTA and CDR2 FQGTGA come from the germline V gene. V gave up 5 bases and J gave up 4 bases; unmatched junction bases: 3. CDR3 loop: CASSPRGRETQYF. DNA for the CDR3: TGTGCCAGCAGCCCCAGGGGGCGAGAGACCCAGTACTTC.

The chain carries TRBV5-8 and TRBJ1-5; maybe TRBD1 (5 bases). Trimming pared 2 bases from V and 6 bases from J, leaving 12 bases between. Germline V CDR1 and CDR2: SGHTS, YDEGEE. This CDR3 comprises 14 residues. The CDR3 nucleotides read TGTGCCAGCAGCTTCCCTTCGGGGGTTCAGCCCCAGCATTTT. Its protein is CASSFPSGVQPQHF. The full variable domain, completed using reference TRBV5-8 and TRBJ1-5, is EAGVTQSPTHLIKTRGQQATLRCSPISGHTSVYWYQQALGLGLQFLLWYDEGEERNRGNFPPRFSGRQFPNYSSELNVNALELEDSALYLCASSFPSGVQPQHFGDGTRLSIL.